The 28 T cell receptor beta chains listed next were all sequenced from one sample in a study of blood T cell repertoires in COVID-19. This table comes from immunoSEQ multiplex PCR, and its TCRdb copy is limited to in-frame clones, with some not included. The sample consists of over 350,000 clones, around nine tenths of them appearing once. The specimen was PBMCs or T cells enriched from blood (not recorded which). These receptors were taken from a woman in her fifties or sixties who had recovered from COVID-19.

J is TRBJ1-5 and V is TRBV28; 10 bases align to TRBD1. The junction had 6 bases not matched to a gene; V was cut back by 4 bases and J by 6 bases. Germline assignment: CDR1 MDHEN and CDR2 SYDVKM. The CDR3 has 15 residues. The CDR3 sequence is CASSWPGQGSQPQHF. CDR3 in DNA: TGTGCCAGCAGTTGGCCGGGACAGGGGAGTCAGCCCCAGCATTTT.

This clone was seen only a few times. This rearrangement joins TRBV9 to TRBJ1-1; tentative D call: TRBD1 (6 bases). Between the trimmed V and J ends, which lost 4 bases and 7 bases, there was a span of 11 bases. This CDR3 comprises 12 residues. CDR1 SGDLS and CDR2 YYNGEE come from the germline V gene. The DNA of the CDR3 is TGTGCCAGCAGCATCCGGGACAATGAAGCTTTCTTT. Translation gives CASSIRDNEAFF. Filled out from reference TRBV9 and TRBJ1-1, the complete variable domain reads DSGVTQTPKHLITATGQRVTLRCSPRSGDLSVYWYQQSLDQGLQFLIQYYNGEERAKGNILERFSAQQFPDLHSELNLSSLELGDSALYFCASSIRDNEAFFGQGTRLTVV.

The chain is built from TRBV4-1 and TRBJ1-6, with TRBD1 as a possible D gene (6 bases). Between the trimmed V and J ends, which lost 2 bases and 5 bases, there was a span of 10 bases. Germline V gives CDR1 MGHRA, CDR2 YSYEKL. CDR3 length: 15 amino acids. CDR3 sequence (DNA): TGCGCCAGCAGCCAACAGGACAGAAATAATTCACCCCTCCACTTT. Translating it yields CASSQQDRNNSPLHF.

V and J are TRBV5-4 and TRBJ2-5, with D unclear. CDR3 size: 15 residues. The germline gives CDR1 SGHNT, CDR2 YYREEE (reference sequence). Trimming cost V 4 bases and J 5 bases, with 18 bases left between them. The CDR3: CASSPQAGEVETQYF. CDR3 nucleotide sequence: TGTGCCAGCAGCCCTCAAGCAGGCGAAGTCGAGACCCAGTACTTC. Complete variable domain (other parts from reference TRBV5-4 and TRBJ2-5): ETGVTQSPTHLIKTRGQQVTLRCSSQSGHNTVSWYQQALGQGPQFIFQYYREEENGRGNFPPRFSGLQFPNYSSELNVNALELDDSALYLCASSPQAGEVETQYFGPGTRLLVL.

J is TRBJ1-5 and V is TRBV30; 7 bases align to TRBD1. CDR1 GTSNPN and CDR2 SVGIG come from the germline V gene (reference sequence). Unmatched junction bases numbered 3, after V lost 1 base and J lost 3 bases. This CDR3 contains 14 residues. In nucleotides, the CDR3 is TGTGCCTGGAGTGATACAGGGGCCAATCAGCCCCAGCATTTT. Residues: CAWSDTGANQPQHF.

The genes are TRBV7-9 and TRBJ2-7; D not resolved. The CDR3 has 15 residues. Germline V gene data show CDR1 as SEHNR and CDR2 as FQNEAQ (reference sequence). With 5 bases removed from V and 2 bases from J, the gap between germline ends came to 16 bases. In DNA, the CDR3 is TGTGCCAGCAGCCCCCCTGAGAAGATAGCCTACGAGCAGTACTTC. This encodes CASSPPEKIAYEQYF.

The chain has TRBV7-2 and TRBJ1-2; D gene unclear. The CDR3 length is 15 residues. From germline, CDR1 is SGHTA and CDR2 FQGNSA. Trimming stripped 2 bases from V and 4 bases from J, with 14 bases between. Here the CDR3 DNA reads TGTGCCAGCAGCTTAAATTCACCCTACAGCTATGGCTACACCTTC. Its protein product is CASSLNSPYSYGYTF.

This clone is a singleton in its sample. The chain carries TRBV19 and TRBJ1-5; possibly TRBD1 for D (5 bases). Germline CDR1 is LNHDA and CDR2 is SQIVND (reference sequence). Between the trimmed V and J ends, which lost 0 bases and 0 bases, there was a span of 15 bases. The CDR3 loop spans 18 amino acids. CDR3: CASSIDPPAGRSNQPQHF. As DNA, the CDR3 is TGTGCCAGTAGTATAGATCCCCCCGCAGGGCGTAGCAATCAGCCCCAGCATTTT.

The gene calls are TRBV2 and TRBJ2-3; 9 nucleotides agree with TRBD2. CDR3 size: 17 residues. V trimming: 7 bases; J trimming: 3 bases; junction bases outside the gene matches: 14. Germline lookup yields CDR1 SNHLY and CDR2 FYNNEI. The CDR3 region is CASNPRGQRGATDTQYF. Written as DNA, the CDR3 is TGTGCCAGCAACCCCCGAGGGCAGCGGGGGGCGACAGATACGCAGTATTTT.

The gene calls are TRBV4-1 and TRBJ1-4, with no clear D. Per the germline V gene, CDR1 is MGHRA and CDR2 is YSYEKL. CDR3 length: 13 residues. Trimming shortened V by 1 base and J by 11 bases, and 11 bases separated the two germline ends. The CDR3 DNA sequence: TGCGCCAGCAGCCAAGGTCCCCTTGAGAAACTGTTTTTT. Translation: CASSQGPLEKLFF.

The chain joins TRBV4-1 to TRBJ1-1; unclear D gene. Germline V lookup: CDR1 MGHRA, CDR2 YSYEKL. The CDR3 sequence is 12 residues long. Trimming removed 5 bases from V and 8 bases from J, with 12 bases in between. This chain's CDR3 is CASSSLYGEAFF. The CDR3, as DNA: TGCGCCAGCAGCTCCCTTTACGGGGAAGCTTTCTTT.

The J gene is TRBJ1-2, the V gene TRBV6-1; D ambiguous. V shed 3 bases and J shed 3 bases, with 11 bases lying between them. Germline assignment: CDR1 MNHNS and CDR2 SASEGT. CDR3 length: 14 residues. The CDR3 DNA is TGTGCCAGCAGTGACCTTGGCCTTGACTATGGCTACACCTTC. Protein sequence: CASSDLGLDYGYTF.

The CDR3 here is CASSFVGTGTDTQYF. The CDR3 region has the DNA TGCGCCAGCAGCTTTGTAGGGACAGGCACAGATACGCAGTATTTT. The chain recombines TRBV5-1 with TRBJ2-3; TRBD1 matches 7 bases. The ends lost 2 bases at V and 1 base at J; junction bases unmatched: 4. The length of the CDR3 is 15 residues. Per the germline V gene, CDR1 is SGHRS and CDR2 is YFSETQ.

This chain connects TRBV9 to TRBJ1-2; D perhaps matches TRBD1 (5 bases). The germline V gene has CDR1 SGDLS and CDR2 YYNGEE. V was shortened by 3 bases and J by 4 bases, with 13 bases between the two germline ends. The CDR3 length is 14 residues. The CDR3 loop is CASSGDSLRYGYTF. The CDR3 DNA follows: TGTGCCAGCAGCGGCGACAGTTTACGCTATGGCTACACCTTC.

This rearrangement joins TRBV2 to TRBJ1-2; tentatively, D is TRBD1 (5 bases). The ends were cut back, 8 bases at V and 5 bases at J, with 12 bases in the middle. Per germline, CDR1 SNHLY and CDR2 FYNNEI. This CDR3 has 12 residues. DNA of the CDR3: TGTGCCAGCGTCCGGGACTTATATGGCTACACCTTC. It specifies CASVRDLYGYTF.

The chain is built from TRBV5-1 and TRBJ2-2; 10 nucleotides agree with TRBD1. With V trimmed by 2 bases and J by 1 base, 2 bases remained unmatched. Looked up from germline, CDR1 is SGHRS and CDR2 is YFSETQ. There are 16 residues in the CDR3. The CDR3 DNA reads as TGCGCCAGCAGCTTAGGGACAGGGGTGAACACCGGGGAGCTGTTTTTT. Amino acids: CASSLGTGVNTGELFF.

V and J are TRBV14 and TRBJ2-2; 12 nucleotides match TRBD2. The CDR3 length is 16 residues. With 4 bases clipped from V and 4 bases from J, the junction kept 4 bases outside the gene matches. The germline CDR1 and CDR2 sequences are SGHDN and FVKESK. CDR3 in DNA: TGTGCCAGCAGCCGTATGACTAGCGGGGGCACCGGGGAGCTGTTTTTT. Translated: CASSRMTSGGTGELFF.

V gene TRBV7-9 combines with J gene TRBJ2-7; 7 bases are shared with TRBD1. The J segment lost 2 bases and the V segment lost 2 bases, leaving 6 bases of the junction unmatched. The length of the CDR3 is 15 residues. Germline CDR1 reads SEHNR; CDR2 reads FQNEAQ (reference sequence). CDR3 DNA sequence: TGTGCCAGCAGCTTAAGAGGAGACAGGGCCTACGAGCAGTACTTC. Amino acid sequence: CASSLRGDRAYEQYF.

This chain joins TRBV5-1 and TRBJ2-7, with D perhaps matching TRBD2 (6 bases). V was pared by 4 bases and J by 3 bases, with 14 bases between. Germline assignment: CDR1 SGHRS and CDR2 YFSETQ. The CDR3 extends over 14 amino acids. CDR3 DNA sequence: TGCGCCAGCAGCCAAAGGACTAATCGCTACGAGCAGTACTTC. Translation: CASSQRTNRYEQYF.

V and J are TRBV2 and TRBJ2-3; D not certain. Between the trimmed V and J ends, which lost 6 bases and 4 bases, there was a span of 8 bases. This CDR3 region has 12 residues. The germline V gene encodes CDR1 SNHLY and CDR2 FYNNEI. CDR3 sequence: CASRETADTQYF. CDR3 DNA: TGTGCCAGCAGAGAGACTGCAGATACGCAGTATTTT. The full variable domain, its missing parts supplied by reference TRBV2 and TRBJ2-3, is EPEVTQTPSHQVTQMGQEVILRCVPISNHLYFYWYRQILGQKVEFLVSFYNNEISEKSEIFDDQFSVERPDGSNFTLKIRSTKLEDSAMYFCASRETADTQYFGPGTRLTVL.

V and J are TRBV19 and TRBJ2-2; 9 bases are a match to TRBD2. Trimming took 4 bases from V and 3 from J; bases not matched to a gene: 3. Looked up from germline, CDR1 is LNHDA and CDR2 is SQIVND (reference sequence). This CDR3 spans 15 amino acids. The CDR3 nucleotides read TGTGCCAGTAGTAAGCGGGGGGTGGACACCGGGGAGCTGTTTTTT. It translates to CASSKRGVDTGELFF.

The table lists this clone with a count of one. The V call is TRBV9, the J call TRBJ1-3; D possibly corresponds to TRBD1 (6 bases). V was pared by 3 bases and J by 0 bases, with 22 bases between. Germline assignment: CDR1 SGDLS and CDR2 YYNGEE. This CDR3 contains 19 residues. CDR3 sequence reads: CASSGEDSFHRSSGNTIYF. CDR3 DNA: TGTGCCAGCAGCGGAGAGGACAGTTTTCACCGTAGCTCTGGAAACACCATATATTTT.

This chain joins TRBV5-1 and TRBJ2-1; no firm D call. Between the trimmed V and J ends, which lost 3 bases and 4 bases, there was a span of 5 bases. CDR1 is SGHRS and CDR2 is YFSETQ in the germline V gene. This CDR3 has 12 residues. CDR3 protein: CASSSLYNEQFF. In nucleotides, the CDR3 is TGCGCCAGCAGCTCTCTTTACAATGAGCAGTTCTTC.

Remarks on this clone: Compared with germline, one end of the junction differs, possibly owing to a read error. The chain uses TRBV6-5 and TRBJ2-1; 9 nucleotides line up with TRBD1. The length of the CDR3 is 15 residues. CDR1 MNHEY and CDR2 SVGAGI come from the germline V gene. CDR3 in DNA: TGTGCCAGCACTTACGCGGGGACAGGGTATAGTGAGCAGTTCTTC. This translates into CASTYAGTGYSEQFF.

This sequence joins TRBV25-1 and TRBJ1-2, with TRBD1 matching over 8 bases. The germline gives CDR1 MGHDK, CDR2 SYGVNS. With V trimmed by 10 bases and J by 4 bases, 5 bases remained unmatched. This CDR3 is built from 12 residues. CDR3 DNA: TGTGCCATCGAGGACAGGGCCTATGGCTACACCTTC. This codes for CAIEDRAYGYTF.

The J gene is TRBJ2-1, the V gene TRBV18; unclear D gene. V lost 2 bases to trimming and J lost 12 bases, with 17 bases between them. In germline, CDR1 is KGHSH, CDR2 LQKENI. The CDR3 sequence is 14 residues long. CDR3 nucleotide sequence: TGTGCCAGCTCACCAACGCTGAATTCCTACGGGCAGTTCTTC. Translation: CASSPTLNSYGQFF.

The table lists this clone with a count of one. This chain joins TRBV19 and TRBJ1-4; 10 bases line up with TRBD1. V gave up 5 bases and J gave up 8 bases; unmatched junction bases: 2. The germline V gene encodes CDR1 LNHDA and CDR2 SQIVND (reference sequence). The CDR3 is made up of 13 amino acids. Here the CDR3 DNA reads TGTGCCAGTAGTGGACAGGGGGGGGAAAAACTGTTTTTT. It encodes CASSGQGGEKLFF.

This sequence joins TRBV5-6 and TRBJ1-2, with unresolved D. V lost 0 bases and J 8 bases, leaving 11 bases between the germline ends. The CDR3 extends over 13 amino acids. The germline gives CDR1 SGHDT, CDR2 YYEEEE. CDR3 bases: TGTGCCAGCAGCTTGGGGCACAGAGAGGGCTACACCTTC. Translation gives CASSLGHREGYTF.